The 29 T cell receptor beta chains in this list originate from one sample, sequenced in a study of blood T cell repertoires in COVID-19. Assay used: immunoSEQ multiplex PCR; TCRdb lists only in-frame clones, some missing. The data hold 15,000 to 20,000 clones, with 70% to 90% observed a single time. Sequenced: peripheral blood. The receptor set was obtained from a human donor in a cohort sampled during active COVID-19.

The chain couples TRBV9 to TRBJ2-2, with 7 bases that match TRBD1. After removal of 0 bases from V and 3 bases from J, the junction contained 5 bases not matched to a gene. Germline loops: CDR1 SGDLS, CDR2 YYNGEE. The CDR3 consists of 16 residues. CDR3 amino acids: CASSVVDRADTGELFF. The CDR3 DNA reads as TGTGCCAGCAGCGTAGTAGACAGGGCGGACACCGGGGAGCTGTTTTTT.

This chain connects TRBV5-6 to TRBJ2-7; weak D call: TRBD2 (5 bases). Germline loops: CDR1 SGHDT, CDR2 YYEEEE. This CDR3 contains 12 residues. V shed 1 base and J shed 4 bases, with 6 bases lying between them. The chain's CDR3 is CASSLPGYEQYF. The CDR3 DNA is TGTGCCAGCAGCTTGCCGGGGTACGAGCAGTACTTC.

J is TRBJ2-7 and V is TRBV6-5; possible D gene TRBD2, 6 bases. Trimming stripped 5 bases from V and 2 bases from J, with 13 bases between. The CDR3 consists of 14 residues. Germline V gives CDR1 MNHEY, CDR2 SVGAGI. The CDR3 sequence is CASSNPGLTYEQYF. CDR3 nucleotide sequence: TGTGCCAGCAGTAACCCGGGACTTACCTACGAGCAGTACTTC.

This clone was observed a handful of times. The V call is TRBV4-2, the J call TRBJ1-5, with a possible D match to TRBD1 (5 bases). The germline V gene has CDR1 LGHNA and CDR2 YNFKEQ. This CDR3 comprises 16 residues. Trimming took off 3 bases at V and 8 bases at J, with 20 bases between the two ends. The CDR3 DNA sequence: TGTGCCAGCAGCCACTCCGTAGGACAACCGACAAAGCCCCAGCATTTT. It translates to CASSHSVGQPTKPQHF.

This chain connects TRBV5-4 to TRBJ2-3; D is perhaps TRBD1 (7 bases). This CDR3 has 15 residues. V was cut by 5 bases and J by 5 bases, with 18 bases left in between. Germline V lookup: CDR1 SGHNT, CDR2 YYREEE (reference sequence). CDR3 bases: TGTGCCAGCAGTTCCCAGGACAGGAGGGGAGATACGCAGTATTTT. It specifies CASSSQDRRGDTQYF.

V is TRBV6-1 and J is TRBJ2-1; D possibly corresponds to TRBD1 (6 bases). Per germline, CDR1 MNHNS and CDR2 SASEGT. V was cut by 2 bases and J by 6 bases, with 11 bases left in between. This CDR3 has 14 residues. As DNA, the CDR3 is TGTGCCAGCAGTGAAACAAGAGGGGGCAATGAGCAGTTCTTC. Its translation is CASSETRGGNEQFF.

This chain connects TRBV5-6 to TRBJ2-7; TRBD1 matches 10 bases. The CDR3 has 15 amino acids. V shed 3 bases and J 6 bases; nucleotides not matched to a gene: 9. Germline V gene sequence: CDR1 SGHDT, CDR2 YYEEEE. The chain's CDR3 is CASSSLSGTGAEQYF. In DNA, the CDR3 is TGTGCCAGCAGCTCGCTCTCCGGGACAGGGGCCGAGCAGTACTTC.

The rearrangement joins TRBV18 to TRBJ2-2, with TRBD2 matching 9 bases. J was trimmed by 7 bases and V by 6 bases; bases with no gene match: 9. The germline V gene has CDR1 KGHSH and CDR2 LQKENI. The CDR3 sequence is 15 residues long. The chain's CDR3 is CASSPPGGGGGELFF. CDR3 nucleotides: TGTGCCAGCTCCCCCCCGGGCGGGGGGGGCGGGGAGCTGTTTTTT. The variable domain in full, with the rest retrieved from reference TRBV18 and TRBJ2-2, is NAGVMQNPRHLVRRRGQEARLRCSPMKGHSHVYWYRQLPEEGLKFMVYLQKENIIDESGMPKERFSAEFPKEGPSILRIQQVVRGDSAAYFCASSPPGGGGGELFFGEGSRLTVL.

The chain recombines TRBV15 with TRBJ1-1; D is possibly TRBD1 (5 bases). The CDR3 length is 15 residues. Trimming shortened V by 0 bases and J by 6 bases, and 14 bases separated the two germline ends. CDR1 is LNHNV and CDR2 is YYDKDF in the germline V gene (reference sequence). CDR3 loop: CATSREGGLGPEAFF. Written as DNA, the CDR3 is TGTGCCACCAGCAGAGAGGGGGGATTGGGCCCTGAAGCTTTCTTT.

In its sample, this clone was seen once. J is TRBJ2-5 and V is TRBV29-1; 9 bases map to TRBD2. The V gene end was trimmed by 6 bases and the J gene end by 3 bases; junction bases not matched to a gene: 2. The CDR3 extends over 12 amino acids. CDR1 and CDR2 from the germline V gene are SQVTM and ANQGSEA. The CDR3 DNA sequence: TGCAGCGTCCGACTAGCGGAAGAGACCCAGTACTTC. Its translation: CSVRLAEETQYF.

This sequence joins TRBV5-1 and TRBJ1-3; 9 bases agree with TRBD1. The length of the CDR3 is 15 residues. J lost 2 bases, V lost 5 bases, and 5 bases had no gene match. The germline V gene has CDR1 SGHRS and CDR2 YFSETQ. The CDR3 bases are TGCGCCAGCAGTTCACAGGGGGCGGCTGGAAACACCATATATTTT. It codes for CASSSQGAAGNTIYF.

The genes are TRBV5-1 and TRBJ1-1; D gene uncertain. Germline values: CDR1 SGHRS, CDR2 YFSETQ. Trimming left V 4 bases short and J 7 bases short, with 14 bases between. The CDR3 loop spans 13 amino acids. In DNA form, the CDR3 reads TGCGCCAGCAGCACCTACCCCACCATTGAAGCTTTCTTT. It is translated as CASSTYPTIEAFF.

V and J are TRBV7-2 and TRBJ2-4; TRBD2 is a possible D gene (5 bases). With 4 bases removed from V and 11 bases from J, the gap between germline ends came to 15 bases. The germline gives CDR1 SGHTA, CDR2 FQGNSA. The CDR3 contains 13 residues. The DNA of the CDR3 is TGTGCCAGCAGCTACCCGACGGGAAGCTTTCAGTACTTC. It yields the protein CASSYPTGSFQYF.

V usage is TRBV10-3 and J usage is TRBJ2-1, with D tentatively TRBD2 (6 bases). Germline lookup yields CDR1 ENHRY and CDR2 SYGVKD. The CDR3 is 13 residues long. Trimming removed 3 bases from V and 8 bases from J, with 11 bases in between. The CDR3 bases are TGTGCCATCAGTGAATCGGAGGGAGATGAGCAGTTCTTC. This gives the protein CAISESEGDEQFF.

This clone was detected only once. The V and J genes are TRBV4-3 and TRBJ1-1; D perhaps matches TRBD1 (5 bases). CDR3 length equals 13 residues. Trimming shortened V by 5 bases and J by 1 base, and 8 bases separated the two germline ends. Germline CDR1 LGHNA, CDR2 YSLEER. The DNA for the CDR3 is TGCGCCAGCAGCGGGGGGTGGAACACTGAAGCTTTCTTT. Protein sequence: CASSGGWNTEAFF.

This clone was seen more than once but under ten times. The chain combines TRBV3-1 (or the pseudogene TRBV3-2) with TRBJ2-7, with 8 bases that match TRBD1. The CDR3 consists of 18 residues. V lost 2 bases and J lost 2; bases outside the gene matches: 14. Germline CDR1 reads LGHDT; CDR2 reads YNNKEL (reference sequence). CDR3 loop: CASSQIKSGQGAPYEQYF. The DNA for the CDR3 is TGTGCCAGCAGCCAAATAAAGTCCGGCCAGGGGGCTCCCTACGAGCAGTACTTC.

This clone was recorded a few times. The genes are TRBV19 and TRBJ2-7; D may be TRBD2 (6 bases). The germline V gene encodes CDR1 LNHDA and CDR2 SQIVND (reference sequence). The CDR3 consists of 12 residues. V lost 3 bases, J lost 5 bases, and 8 bases lay in between. The CDR3 coding sequence is TGTGCCAGTAGTATTAGCGGTAACGAGCAGTACTTC. Its translation: CASSISGNEQYF.

The J gene is TRBJ2-7, the V gene TRBV10-3, with 8 bases identical to TRBD1. The CDR3 loop spans 14 amino acids. Losses at the gene ends were 3 bases for V and 3 bases for J; bases not matched to a gene: 4. The germline V gene has CDR1 ENHRY and CDR2 SYGVKD. CDR3 DNA: TGTGCCATCAGTGACTCTACAGGGGGCTACGAGCAGTACTTC. Translated: CAISDSTGGYEQYF.

The chain recombines TRBV20-1 with TRBJ2-1, with a weak D call TRBD2 (5 bases). Germline lookup yields CDR1 DFQATT and CDR2 SNEGSKA (reference sequence). V dropped 3 bases and J dropped 9 bases, with 15 bases sitting between them. The CDR3 is made up of 13 amino acids. Here the CDR3 DNA reads TGCAGTGCTAGTCCCCCGGGGTCAAGTGAGCAGTTCTTC. This encodes CSASPPGSSEQFF.

The chain recombines TRBV27 with TRBJ2-2; 8 bases match TRBD1. The CDR3 sequence is 12 residues long. Germline V gives CDR1 MNHEY, CDR2 SMNVEV (reference sequence). CDR3 in amino acids: CAARGRTGELFF. The CDR3, as DNA: TGTGCAGCCAGGGGGCGAACCGGGGAGCTGTTTTTT.

This chain joins TRBV5-1 and TRBJ1-1, with TRBD1 as a possible D gene (5 bases). V gave up 0 bases and J gave up 0 bases, with 12 bases separating them. The CDR3 consists of 16 residues. Germline assignment: CDR1 SGHRS and CDR2 YFSETQ. The CDR3 protein is CASSLEPGYMNTEAFF. CDR3 sequence (DNA): TGCGCCAGCAGCTTGGAGCCAGGGTACATGAACACTGAAGCTTTCTTT.

V and J are TRBV19 and TRBJ1-6; D unresolved. This CDR3 has 12 residues. Trimming removed 4 bases at V and 7 bases at J, with 5 bases between. Germline V CDR1 and CDR2: LNHDA, SQIVND (reference sequence). CDR3 protein: CASSTLNSPLHF. In DNA, the CDR3 is TGTGCCAGTAGTACCCTAAATTCACCCCTCCACTTT.

The chain combines TRBV7-2 with TRBJ2-5, with 9 bases identical to TRBD2. This CDR3 is built from 18 residues. The germline V gene encodes CDR1 SGHTA and CDR2 FQGNSA. The trim removed 5 bases at V and 3 bases at J, leaving 16 bases unmatched. This CDR3 is CASSARSVASGNKETQYF. CDR3 nucleotide sequence: TGTGCCAGCAGCGCGAGGTCTGTCGCTAGCGGGAATAAAGAGACCCAGTACTTC.

The chain couples TRBV15 to TRBJ2-5, with TRBD1 identical over 9 bases. V shed 0 bases and J 4 bases; nucleotides not matched to a gene: 3. CDR3 length: 15 residues. Per the germline V gene, CDR1 is LNHNV and CDR2 is YYDKDF (reference sequence). The CDR3 sequence is CATSRETGGGETQYF. The CDR3 region has the DNA TGTGCCACCAGCAGAGAGACAGGGGGTGGAGAGACCCAGTACTTC.

V usage is TRBV7-8 and J usage is TRBJ2-3; D gene uncertain. Trimming stripped 3 bases from V and 0 bases from J, with 13 bases between. The CDR3 covers 16 residues. Germline CDR1 SGHVS, CDR2 FQNEAQ. The CDR3 reads CASSFRLPGSTDTQYF. The CDR3 DNA follows: TGTGCCAGCAGCTTCAGGCTCCCAGGAAGCACAGATACGCAGTATTTT.

V usage is TRBV19 and J usage is TRBJ2-5, with 8 bases aligning to TRBD1. The CDR3 is made up of 14 amino acids. V trimming: 3 bases; J trimming: 5 bases; junction bases outside the gene matches: 5. The germline V gene has CDR1 LNHDA and CDR2 SQIVND (reference sequence). CDR3 residues: CASSMDRVTETQYF. The CDR3, as DNA: TGTGCCAGTAGTATGGACAGGGTTACGGAGACCCAGTACTTC. Variable domain in full (rest from reference TRBV19 and TRBJ2-5): DGGITQSPKYLFRKEGQNVTLSCEQNLNHDAMYWYRQDPGQGLRLIYYSQIVNDFQKGDIAEGYSVSREKKESFPLTVTSAQKNPTAFYLCASSMDRVTETQYFGPGTRLLVL.

This clone was detected once. For the CDR3, the DNA is TGTGCCAGCAGCGTAGGGGGGGAAACTGAAGCTTTCTTT. This translates into CASSVGGETEAFF. The chain couples TRBV9 to TRBJ1-1; possibly TRBD1 for D (5 bases). Germline CDR1 and CDR2: SGDLS and YYNGEE. V shed 0 bases and J shed 5 bases, with 8 bases lying between them. There are 13 residues in the CDR3.

The chain recombines TRBV6-5 with TRBJ1-1, with D unresolved. V lost 5 bases, J lost 4 bases, and 11 bases lay in between. The germline gives CDR1 MNHEY, CDR2 SVGAGI. The CDR3 has 13 amino acids. CDR3 in DNA: TGTGCCAGCAGTCGGAGTTTAGCCACTGAAGCTTTCTTT. This translates into CASSRSLATEAFF.

This clone has just one count. V gene TRBV4-2 combines with J gene TRBJ2-3, with 10 bases that match TRBD1. CDR3 length: 17 residues. Germline V gene data show CDR1 as LGHNA and CDR2 as YNFKEQ. After removal of 0 bases from V and 4 bases from J, the junction contained 7 bases not matched to a gene. The CDR3 nucleotides are TGTGCCAGCAGCCAAGAGGGACAGGGGACGGGTCCAGATACGCAGTATTTT. It codes for CASSQEGQGTGPDTQYF.